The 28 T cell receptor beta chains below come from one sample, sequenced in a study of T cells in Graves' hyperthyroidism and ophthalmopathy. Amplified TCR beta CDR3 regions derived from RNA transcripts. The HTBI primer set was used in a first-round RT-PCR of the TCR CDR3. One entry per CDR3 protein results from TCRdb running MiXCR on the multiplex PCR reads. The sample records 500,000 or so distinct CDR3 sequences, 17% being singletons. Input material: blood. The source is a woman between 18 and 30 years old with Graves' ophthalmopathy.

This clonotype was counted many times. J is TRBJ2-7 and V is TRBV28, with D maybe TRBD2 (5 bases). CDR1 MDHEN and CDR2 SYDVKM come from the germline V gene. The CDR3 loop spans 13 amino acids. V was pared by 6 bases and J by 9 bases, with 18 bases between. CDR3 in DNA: TGTGCCAGCAGCCCCCCCCGGGGATCTGGGCAGTACTTC. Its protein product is CASSPPRGSGQYF.

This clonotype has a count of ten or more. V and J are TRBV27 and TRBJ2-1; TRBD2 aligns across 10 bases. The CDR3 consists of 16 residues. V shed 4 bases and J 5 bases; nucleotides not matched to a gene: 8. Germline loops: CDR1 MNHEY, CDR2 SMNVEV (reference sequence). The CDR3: CASSSRLAGRDNEQFF. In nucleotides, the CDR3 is TGTGCCAGCAGTTCGAGACTAGCGGGCAGGGACAATGAGCAGTTCTTC.

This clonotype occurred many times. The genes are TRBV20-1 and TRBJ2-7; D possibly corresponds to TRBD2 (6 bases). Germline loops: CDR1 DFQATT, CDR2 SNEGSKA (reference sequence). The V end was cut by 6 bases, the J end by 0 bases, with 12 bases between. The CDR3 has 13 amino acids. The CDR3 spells CSAEGISSYEQYF. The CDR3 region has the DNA TGCAGTGCGGAGGGTATCAGCTCCTACGAGCAGTACTTC.

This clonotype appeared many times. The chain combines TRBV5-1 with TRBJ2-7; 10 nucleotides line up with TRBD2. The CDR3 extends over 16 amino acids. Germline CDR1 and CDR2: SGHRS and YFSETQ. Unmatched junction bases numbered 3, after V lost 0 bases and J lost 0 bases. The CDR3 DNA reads TGCGCCAGCAGCTTGGGGTCTAGCGGGAGCTCCTACGAGCAGTACTTC. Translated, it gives CASSLGSSGSSYEQYF.

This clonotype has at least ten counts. The CDR3 DNA reads as TGTGCCAGCAGCCAAGATCGGTCTACTAGCTATGAGCAGTTCTTC. This gives the protein CASSQDRSTSYEQFF. The chain combines TRBV3-1 with TRBJ2-1; weak D call: TRBD2 (6 bases). Trimming removed 0 bases from V and 8 bases from J, with 14 bases in between. This CDR3 contains 15 residues. CDR1 is LGHDT, CDR2 YNNKEL, per germline (reference sequence).

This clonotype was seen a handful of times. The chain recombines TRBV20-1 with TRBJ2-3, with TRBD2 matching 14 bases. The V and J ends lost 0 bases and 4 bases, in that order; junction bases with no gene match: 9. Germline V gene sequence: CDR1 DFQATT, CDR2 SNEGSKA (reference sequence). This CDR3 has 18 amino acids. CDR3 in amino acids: CSARDPGTSGSWADTQYF. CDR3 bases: TGCAGTGCTAGAGATCCCGGGACTAGCGGGAGTTGGGCAGATACGCAGTATTTT.

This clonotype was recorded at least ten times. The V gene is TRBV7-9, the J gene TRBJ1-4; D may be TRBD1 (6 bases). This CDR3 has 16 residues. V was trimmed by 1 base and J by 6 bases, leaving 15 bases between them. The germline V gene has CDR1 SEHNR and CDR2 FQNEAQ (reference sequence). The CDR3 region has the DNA TGTGCCAGCAGCTTAGGCGGGACAACCTGGGATGAAAAACTGTTTTTT. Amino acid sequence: CASSLGGTTWDEKLFF.

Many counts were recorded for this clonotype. Here the CDR3 DNA reads TGTGCCAGCAGCGATTTAGAGGGTACGAACACTGAAGCTTTCTTT. Protein product: CASSDLEGTNTEAFF. The gene calls are TRBV5-5 and TRBJ1-1; D unresolved. Between the trimmed V and J ends, which lost 4 bases and 1 base, there was a span of 14 bases. CDR1 is SGHKS, CDR2 YYEKEE, per germline (reference sequence). The CDR3 runs 15 residues.

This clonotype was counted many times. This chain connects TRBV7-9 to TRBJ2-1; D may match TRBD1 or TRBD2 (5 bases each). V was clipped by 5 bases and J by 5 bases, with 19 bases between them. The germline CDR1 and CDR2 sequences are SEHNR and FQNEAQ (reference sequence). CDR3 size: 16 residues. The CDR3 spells CASSARRDASDNEQFF. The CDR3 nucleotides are TGTGCCAGCAGCGCACGCCGGGACGCATCCGACAATGAGCAGTTCTTC.

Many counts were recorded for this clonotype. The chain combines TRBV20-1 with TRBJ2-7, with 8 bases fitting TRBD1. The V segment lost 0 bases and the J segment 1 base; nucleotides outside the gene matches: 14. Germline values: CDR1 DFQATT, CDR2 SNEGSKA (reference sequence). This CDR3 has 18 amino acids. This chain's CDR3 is CSARDRTGTSKNSYEQYF. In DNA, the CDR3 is TGCAGTGCTAGAGATCGGACAGGGACGAGTAAAAATTCCTACGAGCAGTACTTC.

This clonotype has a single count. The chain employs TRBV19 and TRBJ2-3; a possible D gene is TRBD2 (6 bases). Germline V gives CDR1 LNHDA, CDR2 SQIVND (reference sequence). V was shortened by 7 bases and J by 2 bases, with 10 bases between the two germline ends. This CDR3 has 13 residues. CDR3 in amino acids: CASKLALTDTQYF. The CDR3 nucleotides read TGTGCCAGTAAACTAGCCCTCACAGATACGCAGTATTTT.

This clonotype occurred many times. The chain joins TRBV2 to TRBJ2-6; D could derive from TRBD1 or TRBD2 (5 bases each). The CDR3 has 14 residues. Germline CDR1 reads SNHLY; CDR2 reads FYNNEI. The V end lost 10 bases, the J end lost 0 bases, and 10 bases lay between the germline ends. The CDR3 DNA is TGTGCCATGAGGGGTAGCTCTGGGGCCAACGTCCTGACTTTC. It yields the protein CAMRGSSGANVLTF. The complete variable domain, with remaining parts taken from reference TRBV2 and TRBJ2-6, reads EPEVTQTPSHQVTQMGQEVILRCVPISNHLYFYWYRQILGQKVEFLVSFYNNEISEKSEIFDDQFSVERPDGSNFTLKIRSTKLEDSAMYFCAMRGSSGANVLTFGAGSRLTVL.

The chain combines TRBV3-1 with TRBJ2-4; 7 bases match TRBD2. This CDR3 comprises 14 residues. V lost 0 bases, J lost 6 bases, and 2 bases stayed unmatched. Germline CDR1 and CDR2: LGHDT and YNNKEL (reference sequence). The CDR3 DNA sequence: TGTGCCAGCAGCCAAGAAAGCGGGATAAACATTCAGTACTTC. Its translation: CASSQESGINIQYF. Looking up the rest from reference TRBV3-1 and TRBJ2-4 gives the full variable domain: DTAVSQTPKYLVTQMGNDKSIKCEQNLGHDTMYWYKQDSKKFLKIMFSYNNKELIINETVPNRFSPKSPDKAHLNLHINSLELGDSAVYFCASSQESGINIQYFGAGTRLSVL.

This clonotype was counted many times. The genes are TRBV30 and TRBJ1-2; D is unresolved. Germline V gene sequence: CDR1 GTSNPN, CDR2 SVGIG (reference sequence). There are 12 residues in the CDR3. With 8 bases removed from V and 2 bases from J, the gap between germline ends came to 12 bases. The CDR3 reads CAEAVTNYGYTF. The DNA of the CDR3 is TGTGCCGAAGCCGTTACCAACTATGGCTACACCTTC. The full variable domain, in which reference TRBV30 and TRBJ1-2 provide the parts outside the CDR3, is SQTIHQWPATLVQPVGSPLSLECTVEGTSNPNLYWYRQAAGRGLQLLFYSVGIGQISSEVPQNLSASRPQDRQFILSSKKLLLSDSGFYLCAEAVTNYGYTFGSGTRLTVV.

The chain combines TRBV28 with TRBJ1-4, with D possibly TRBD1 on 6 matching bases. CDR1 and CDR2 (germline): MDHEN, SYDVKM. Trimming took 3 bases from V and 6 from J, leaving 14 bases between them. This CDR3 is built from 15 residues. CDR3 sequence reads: CASSFPGAGDEKLFF. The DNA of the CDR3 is TGTGCCAGCAGTTTCCCCGGGGCAGGGGATGAAAAACTGTTTTTT.

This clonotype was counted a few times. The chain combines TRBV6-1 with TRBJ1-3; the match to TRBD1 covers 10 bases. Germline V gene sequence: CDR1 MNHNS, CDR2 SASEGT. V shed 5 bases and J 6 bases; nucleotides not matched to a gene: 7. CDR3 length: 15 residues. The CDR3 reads CASSSYGTGENTIYF. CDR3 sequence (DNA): TGTGCCAGCAGTTCCTACGGGACAGGGGAAAACACCATATATTTT.

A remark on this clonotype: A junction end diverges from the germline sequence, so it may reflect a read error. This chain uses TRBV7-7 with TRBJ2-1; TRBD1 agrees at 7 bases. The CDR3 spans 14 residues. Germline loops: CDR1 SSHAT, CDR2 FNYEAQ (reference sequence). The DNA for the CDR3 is TGTGCTAGCAGCTTAGCTCTAGGGGGCGATGAGCAGTTCTTC. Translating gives CASSLALGGDEQFF.

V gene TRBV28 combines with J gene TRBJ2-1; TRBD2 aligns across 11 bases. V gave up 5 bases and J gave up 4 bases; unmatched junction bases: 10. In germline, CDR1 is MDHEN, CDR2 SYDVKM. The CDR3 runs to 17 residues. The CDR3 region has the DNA TGTGCCAGCAGTATACCTAGCGGGGGGACTCGTTACAATGAGCAGTTCTTC. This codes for CASSIPSGGTRYNEQFF. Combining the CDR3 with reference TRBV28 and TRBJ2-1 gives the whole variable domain DVKVTQSSRYLVKRTGEKVFLECVQDMDHENMFWYRQDPGLGLRLIYFSYDVKMKEKGDIPEGYSVSREKKERFSLILESASTNQTSMYLCASSIPSGGTRYNEQFFGPGTRLTVL.

The CDR3 DNA reads as TGCAGTGCTAGAGCCCCGGGACAGATGAACTATGGCTACACCTTC. Translating gives CSARAPGQMNYGYTF. This sequence joins TRBV20-1 and TRBJ1-2; 7 positions agree with TRBD1. Germline CDR1 DFQATT, CDR2 SNEGSKA (reference sequence). The ends lost 1 base at V and 2 bases at J; junction bases unmatched: 7. This CDR3 region has 15 residues.

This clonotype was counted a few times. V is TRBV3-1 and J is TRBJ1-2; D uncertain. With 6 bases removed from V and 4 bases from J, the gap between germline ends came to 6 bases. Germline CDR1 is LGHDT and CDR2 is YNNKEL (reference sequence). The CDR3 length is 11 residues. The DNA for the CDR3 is TGTGCCAGCAGGGGGAGCTATGGCTACACCTTC. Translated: CASRGSYGYTF. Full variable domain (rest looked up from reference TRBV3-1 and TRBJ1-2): DTAVSQTPKYLVTQMGNDKSIKCEQNLGHDTMYWYKQDSKKFLKIMFSYNNKELIINETVPNRFSPKSPDKAHLNLHINSLELGDSAVYFCASRGSYGYTFGSGTRLTVV.

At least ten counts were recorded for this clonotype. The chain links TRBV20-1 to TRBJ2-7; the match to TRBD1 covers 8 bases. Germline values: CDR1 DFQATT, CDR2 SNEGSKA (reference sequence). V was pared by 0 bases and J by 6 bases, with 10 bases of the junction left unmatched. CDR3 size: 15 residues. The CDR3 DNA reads TGCAGTGCTAGAGATTGGGACAGGCGGAATGGCGAGCAGTACTTC. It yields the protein CSARDWDRRNGEQYF.

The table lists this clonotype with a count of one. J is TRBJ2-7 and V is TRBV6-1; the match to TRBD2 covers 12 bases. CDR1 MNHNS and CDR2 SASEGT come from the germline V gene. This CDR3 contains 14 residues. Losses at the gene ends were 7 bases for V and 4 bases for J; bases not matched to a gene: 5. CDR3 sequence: CASTRTSGEYEQYF. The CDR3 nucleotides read TGTGCCAGCACCAGGACTAGCGGGGAGTACGAGCAGTACTTC.

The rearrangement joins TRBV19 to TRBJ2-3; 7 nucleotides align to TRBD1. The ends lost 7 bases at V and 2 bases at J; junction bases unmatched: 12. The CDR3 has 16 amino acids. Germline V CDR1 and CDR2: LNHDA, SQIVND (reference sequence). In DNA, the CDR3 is TGTGCCAGTATTGGAATACAGGGGATGGACACAGATACGCAGTATTTT. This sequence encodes CASIGIQGMDTDTQYF.

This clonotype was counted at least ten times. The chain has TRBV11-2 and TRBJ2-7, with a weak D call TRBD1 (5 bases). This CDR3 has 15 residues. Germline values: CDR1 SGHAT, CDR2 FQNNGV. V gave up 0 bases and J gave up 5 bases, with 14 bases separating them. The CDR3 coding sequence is TGTGCCAGCAGCTTAGATGCCAGGGAAGGGCACGAGCAGTACTTC. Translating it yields CASSLDAREGHEQYF. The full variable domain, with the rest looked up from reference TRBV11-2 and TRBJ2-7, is EAGVAQSPRYKIIEKRQSVAFWCNPISGHATLYWYQQILGQGPKLLIQFQNNGVVDDSQLPKDRFSAERLKGVDSTLKIQPAKLEDSAVYLCASSLDAREGHEQYFGPGTRLTVT.

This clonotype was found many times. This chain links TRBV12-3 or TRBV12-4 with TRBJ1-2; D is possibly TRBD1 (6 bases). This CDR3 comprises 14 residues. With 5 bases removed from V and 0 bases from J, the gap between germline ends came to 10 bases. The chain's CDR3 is CASSPRTANYGYTF. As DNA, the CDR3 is TGTGCCAGCAGTCCGAGGACAGCTAACTATGGCTACACCTTC.

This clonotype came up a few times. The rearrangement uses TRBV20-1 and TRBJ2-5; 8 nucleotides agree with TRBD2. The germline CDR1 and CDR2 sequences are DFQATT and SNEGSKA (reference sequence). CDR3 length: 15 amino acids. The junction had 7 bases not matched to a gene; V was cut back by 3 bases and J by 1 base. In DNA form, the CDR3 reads TGCAGTGCTAGTGACTGGACTAGCAGCCAAGAGACCCAGTACTTC. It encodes CSASDWTSSQETQYF.

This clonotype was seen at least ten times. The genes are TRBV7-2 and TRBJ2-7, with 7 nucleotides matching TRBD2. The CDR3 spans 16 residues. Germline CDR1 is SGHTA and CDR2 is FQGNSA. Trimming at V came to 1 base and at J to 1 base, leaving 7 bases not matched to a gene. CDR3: CASSLGGGSGSYEQYF. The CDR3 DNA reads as TGTGCCAGCAGCTTAGGAGGCGGGAGTGGATCCTACGAGCAGTACTTC.

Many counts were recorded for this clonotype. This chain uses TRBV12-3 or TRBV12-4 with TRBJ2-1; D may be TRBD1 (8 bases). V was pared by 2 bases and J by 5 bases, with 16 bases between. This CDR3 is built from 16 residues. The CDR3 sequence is CASSLRQGRANNEQFF. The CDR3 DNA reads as TGTGCCAGCAGTTTACGACAGGGGAGGGCTAACAATGAGCAGTTCTTC.